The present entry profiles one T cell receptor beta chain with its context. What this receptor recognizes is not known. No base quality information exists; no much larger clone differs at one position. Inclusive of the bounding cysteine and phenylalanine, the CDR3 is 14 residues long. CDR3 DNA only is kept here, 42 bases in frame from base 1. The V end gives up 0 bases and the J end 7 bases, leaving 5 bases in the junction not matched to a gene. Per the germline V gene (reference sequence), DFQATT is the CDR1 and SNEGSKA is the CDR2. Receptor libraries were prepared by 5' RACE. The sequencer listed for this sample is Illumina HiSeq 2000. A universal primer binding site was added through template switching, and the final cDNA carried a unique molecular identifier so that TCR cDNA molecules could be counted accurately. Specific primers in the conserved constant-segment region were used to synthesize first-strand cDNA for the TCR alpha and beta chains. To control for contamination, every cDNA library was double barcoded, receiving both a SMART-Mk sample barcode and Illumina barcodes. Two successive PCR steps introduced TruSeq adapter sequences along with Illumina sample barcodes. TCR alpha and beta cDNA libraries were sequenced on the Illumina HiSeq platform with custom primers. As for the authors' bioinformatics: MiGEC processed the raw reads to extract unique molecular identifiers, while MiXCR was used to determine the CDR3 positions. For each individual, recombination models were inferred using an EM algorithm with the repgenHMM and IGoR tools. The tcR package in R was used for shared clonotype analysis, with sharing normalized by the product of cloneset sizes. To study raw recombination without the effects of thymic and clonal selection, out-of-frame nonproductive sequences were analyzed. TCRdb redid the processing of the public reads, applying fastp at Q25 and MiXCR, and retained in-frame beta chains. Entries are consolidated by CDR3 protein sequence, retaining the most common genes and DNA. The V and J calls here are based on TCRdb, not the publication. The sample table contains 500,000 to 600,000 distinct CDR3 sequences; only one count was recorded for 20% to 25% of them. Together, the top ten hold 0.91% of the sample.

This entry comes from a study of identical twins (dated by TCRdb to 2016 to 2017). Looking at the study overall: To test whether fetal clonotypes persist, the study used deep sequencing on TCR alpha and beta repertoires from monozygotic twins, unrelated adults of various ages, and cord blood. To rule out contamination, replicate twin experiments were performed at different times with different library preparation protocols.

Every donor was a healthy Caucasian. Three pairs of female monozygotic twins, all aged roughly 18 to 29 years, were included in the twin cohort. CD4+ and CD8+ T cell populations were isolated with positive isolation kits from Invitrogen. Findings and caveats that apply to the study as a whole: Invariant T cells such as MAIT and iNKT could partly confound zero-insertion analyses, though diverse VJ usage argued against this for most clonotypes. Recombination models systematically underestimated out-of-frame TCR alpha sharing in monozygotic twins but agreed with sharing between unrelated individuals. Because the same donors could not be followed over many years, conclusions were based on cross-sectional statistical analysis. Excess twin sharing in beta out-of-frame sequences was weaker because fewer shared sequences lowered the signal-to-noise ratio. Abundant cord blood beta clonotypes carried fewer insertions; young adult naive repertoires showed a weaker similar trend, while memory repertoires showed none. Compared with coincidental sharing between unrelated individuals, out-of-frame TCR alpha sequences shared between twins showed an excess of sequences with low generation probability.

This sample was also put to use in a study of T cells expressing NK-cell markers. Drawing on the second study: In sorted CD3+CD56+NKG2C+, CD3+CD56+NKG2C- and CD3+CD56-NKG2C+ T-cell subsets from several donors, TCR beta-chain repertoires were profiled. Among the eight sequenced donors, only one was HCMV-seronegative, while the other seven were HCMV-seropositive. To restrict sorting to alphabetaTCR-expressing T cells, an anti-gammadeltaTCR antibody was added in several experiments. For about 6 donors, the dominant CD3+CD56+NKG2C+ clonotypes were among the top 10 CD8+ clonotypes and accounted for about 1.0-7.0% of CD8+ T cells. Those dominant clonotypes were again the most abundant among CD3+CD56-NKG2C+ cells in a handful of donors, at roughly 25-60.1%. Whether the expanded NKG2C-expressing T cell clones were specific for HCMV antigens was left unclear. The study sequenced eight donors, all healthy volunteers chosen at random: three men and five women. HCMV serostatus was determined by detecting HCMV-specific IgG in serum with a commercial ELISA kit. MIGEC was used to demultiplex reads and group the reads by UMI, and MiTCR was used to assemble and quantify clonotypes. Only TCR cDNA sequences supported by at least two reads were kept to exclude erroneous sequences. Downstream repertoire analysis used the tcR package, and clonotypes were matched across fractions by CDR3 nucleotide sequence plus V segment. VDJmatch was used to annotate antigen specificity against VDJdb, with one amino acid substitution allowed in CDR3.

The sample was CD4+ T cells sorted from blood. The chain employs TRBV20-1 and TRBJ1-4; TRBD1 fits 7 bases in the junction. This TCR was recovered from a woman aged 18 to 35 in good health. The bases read TGCAGTGCTAGAGACGACAGGGCTGGTGAAAAACTGTTTTTT. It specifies CSARDDRAGEKLFF.